This entry is about one TCR beta chain. Its antigen is undetermined. TCRdb passed the 5' RACE reads through MiXCR, listing each CDR3 protein once. Here the sample spans 200,000 or so distinct CDR3 sequences, 10% to 15% being singletons. These data originate in a study of CD8 T cells in ankylosing spondylitis. Whole-study findings and limits: Disease-linked clones reportedly showed significant enrichment in matched ankylosing spondylitis synovial fluid. Blood from ankylosing spondylitis patients appeared to carry a characteristic roughly 8-variant TCR beta motif.

Germline V CDR1 and CDR2: GTSNPN, SVGIG (reference sequence). V was shortened by 5 bases and J by 14 bases, with 17 bases between the two germline ends. The CDR3 totals 11 residues. The sequence was obtained from a female donor with ankylosing spondylitis or in good health (not recorded which). The sample was blood, either unsorted or a sorted T cell fraction (not recorded which). The V and J genes are TRBV30 and TRBJ2-3; D is possibly TRBD1 (5 bases). CDR3 nucleotide sequence: TGTGCCTGGGCTGCCCAGACAGTAAGGTATTTT. Its translation is CAWAAQTVRYF.